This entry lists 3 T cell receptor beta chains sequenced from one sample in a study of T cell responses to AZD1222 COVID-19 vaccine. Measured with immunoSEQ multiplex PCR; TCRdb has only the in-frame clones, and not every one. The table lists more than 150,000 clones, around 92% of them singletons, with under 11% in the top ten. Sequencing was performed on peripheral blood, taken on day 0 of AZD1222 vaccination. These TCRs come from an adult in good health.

CDR3 residues: CASSPWTSHEQFF. The CDR3 DNA is TGTGCCAGCAGTCCCTGGACTAGTCATGAGCAGTTCTTC. The rearrangement uses TRBV6-6 and TRBJ2-1; TRBD2 agrees at 7 bases. The J segment lost 8 bases and the V segment lost 5 bases, leaving 6 bases of the junction unmatched. This CDR3 has 13 residues. Germline V gives CDR1 MNHNY, CDR2 SVGAGI (reference sequence).

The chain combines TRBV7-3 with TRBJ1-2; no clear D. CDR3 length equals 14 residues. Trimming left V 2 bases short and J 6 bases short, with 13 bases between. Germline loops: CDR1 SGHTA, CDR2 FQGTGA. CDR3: CASSLGGEGNGYTF. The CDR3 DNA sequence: TGTGCCAGCAGCTTAGGAGGCGAAGGGAATGGCTACACCTTC.

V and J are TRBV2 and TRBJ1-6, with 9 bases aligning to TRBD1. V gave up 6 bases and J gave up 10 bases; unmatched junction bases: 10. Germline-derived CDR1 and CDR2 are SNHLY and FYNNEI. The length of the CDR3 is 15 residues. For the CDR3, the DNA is TGTGCCAGCAGAGAACGAACAGGGGGCGAATCACCCCTCCACTTT. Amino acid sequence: CASRERTGGESPLHF.